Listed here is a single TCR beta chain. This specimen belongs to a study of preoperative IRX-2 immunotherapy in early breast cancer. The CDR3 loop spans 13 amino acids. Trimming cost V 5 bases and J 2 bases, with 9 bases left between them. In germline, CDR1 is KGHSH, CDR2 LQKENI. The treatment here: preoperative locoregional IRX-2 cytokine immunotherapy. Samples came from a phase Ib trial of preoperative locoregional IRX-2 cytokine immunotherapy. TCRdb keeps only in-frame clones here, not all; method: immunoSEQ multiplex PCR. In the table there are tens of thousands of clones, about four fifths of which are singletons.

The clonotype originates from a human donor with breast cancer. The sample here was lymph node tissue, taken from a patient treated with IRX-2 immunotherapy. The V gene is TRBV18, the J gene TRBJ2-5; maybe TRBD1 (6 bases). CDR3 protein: CASSADRQETQYF. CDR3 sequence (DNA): TGTGCCAGCTCAGCGGACAGACAAGAGACCCAGTACTTC.